The 28 T cell receptor beta chains given below trace back to one sample, sequenced in a study of T cells in narcolepsy. Profiling relied on immunoSEQ multiplex PCR, and the TCRdb table lists in-frame clones only, not all of them. The table records around 31,000 clones, 75% to 90% of them present only once. The sample comprised CD45RA- memory CD4+ T cells from PBMCs. Source of these receptors: a human donor with narcolepsy.

The chain has TRBV9 and TRBJ2-5; 10 positions match TRBD2. CDR1 and CDR2 (germline): SGDLS, YYNGEE. The V segment lost 2 bases and the J segment 0 bases; nucleotides outside the gene matches: 1. This CDR3 comprises 15 residues. This CDR3 reads CASSVGTSDQETQYF. The CDR3 DNA is TGTGCCAGCAGCGTGGGGACTAGCGACCAAGAGACCCAGTACTTC.

The V and J genes are TRBV13 and TRBJ2-5; 8 bases align to TRBD1. This CDR3 is built from 14 residues. The germline CDR1 and CDR2 sequences are PRHDT and FYEKMQ (reference sequence). V lost 5 bases, J lost 2 bases, and 4 bases stayed unmatched. DNA of the CDR3: TGTGCCAGCAGCCCCGGGACAGGACAAGAGACCCAGTACTTC. It codes for CASSPGTGQETQYF.

V is TRBV27 and J is TRBJ1-2; tentative D call: TRBD1 (6 bases). This CDR3 spans 14 amino acids. Germline values: CDR1 MNHEY, CDR2 SMNVEV (reference sequence). Trimming shortened V by 6 bases and J by 4 bases, and 15 bases separated the two germline ends. The CDR3, as DNA: TGTGCCAGCAGAGGACAGCTCGTTCCCTATGGCTACACCTTC. As protein: CASRGQLVPYGYTF.

This clone has more than one count but fewer than ten. This chain links TRBV6-4 with TRBJ2-7, with a weak D call TRBD1 (5 bases). Germline V gives CDR1 MRHNA, CDR2 SNTAGT. This CDR3 spans 14 amino acids. The ends were cut back, 5 bases at V and 2 bases at J, with 13 bases in the middle. The DNA of the CDR3 is TGTGCCAGCAGTCCTCAAACAGGTCCCTACGAGCAGTACTTC. The encoded protein is CASSPQTGPYEQYF.

The table lists this clone with a few counts. The rearrangement joins TRBV7-2 to TRBJ2-7, with a possible D match to TRBD2 (5 bases). From germline, CDR1 is SGHTA and CDR2 FQGNSA. This CDR3 comprises 14 residues. Trimming stripped 6 bases from V and 2 bases from J, with 14 bases between. The CDR3 nucleotides read TGTGCCAGCAGGGTCGGGATATCCACCTACGAGCAGTACTTC. The encoded protein is CASRVGISTYEQYF.

This rearrangement joins TRBV7-2 to TRBJ1-3; the D gene is possibly TRBD1 (6 bases). The CDR3 contains 16 residues. Germline V gives CDR1 SGHTA, CDR2 FQGNSA. Trimming cost V 1 base and J 4 bases, with 14 bases left between them. The CDR3 reads CASSLEGQGWGNTIYF. CDR3 DNA sequence: TGTGCCAGCAGCTTAGAAGGGCAGGGGTGGGGAAACACCATATATTTT.

The chain recombines TRBV11-1 with TRBJ2-7; D unclear. This CDR3 contains 13 residues. Germline assignment: CDR1 SGHAT and CDR2 FQDESV (reference sequence). V shed 1 base and J shed 1 base, with 5 bases lying between them. The CDR3, as DNA: TGTGCCAGCAGCTTAGGCAGATCCTACGAGCAGTACTTC. Amino acids: CASSLGRSYEQYF.

The chain combines TRBV18 with TRBJ2-7, with D perhaps matching TRBD1 or TRBD2 (6 bases each). This CDR3 has 14 amino acids. CDR1 is KGHSH, CDR2 LQKENI, per germline. V was cut by 3 bases and J by 4 bases, with 13 bases left in between. The CDR3 DNA sequence: TGTGCCAGCTCACCCCGGGGGCAAGATTACGAGCAGTACTTC. Protein product: CASSPRGQDYEQYF.

The J gene is TRBJ2-1, the V gene TRBV6-5; D may be TRBD2 (7 bases). V lost 6 bases to trimming and J lost 4 bases, with 16 bases between them. The CDR3 runs 15 residues. The V gene's germline CDR1 is MNHEY and CDR2 SVGAGI. CDR3 in DNA: TGTGCCAGCAGGCCGGGGGAGGGGGGGTACAATGAGCAGTTCTTC. Translated: CASRPGEGGYNEQFF.

The DNA for the CDR3 is TGTGCCAGCAGCCGGGGGGACAGGTTGGTGAGGGAGCAGTACTTC. This codes for CASSRGDRLVREQYF. The chain is built from TRBV5-6 and TRBJ2-7, with a weak D call TRBD1 (8 bases). The CDR3 consists of 15 residues. Trimming removed 4 bases at V and 7 bases at J, with 21 bases between. Germline CDR1 reads SGHDT; CDR2 reads YYEEEE. Combining the CDR3 with reference TRBV5-6 and TRBJ2-7 gives the whole variable domain DAGVTQSPTHLIKTRGQQVTLRCSPKSGHDTVSWYQQALGQGPQFIFQYYEEEERQRGNFPDRFSGHQFPNYSSELNVNALLLGDSALYLCASSRGDRLVREQYFGPGTRLTVT.

This clone occurred once. This chain uses TRBV5-4 with TRBJ1-6; 9 bases are a match to TRBD1. Germline V gene lookup returns CDR1 SGHNT and CDR2 YYREEE (reference sequence). CDR3 length: 16 residues. V dropped 4 bases and J dropped 8; count of bases not matched to a gene: 10. The CDR3 nucleotides read TGTGCCAGCAGCCGTCCGGGACAGGGTGATCATTCACCCCTCCACTTT. It specifies CASSRPGQGDHSPLHF. The full variable domain, completed using reference TRBV5-4 and TRBJ1-6, is ETGVTQSPTHLIKTRGQQVTLRCSSQSGHNTVSWYQQALGQGPQFIFQYYREEENGRGNFPPRFSGLQFPNYSSELNVNALELDDSALYLCASSRPGQGDHSPLHFGNGTRLTVT.

The chain combines TRBV5-6 with TRBJ2-2, with D possibly matching TRBD2 (5 bases). V lost 7 bases to trimming and J lost 2 bases, with 15 bases between them. Germline V gene data show CDR1 as SGHDT and CDR2 as YYEEEE. The length of the CDR3 is 15 residues. CDR3 DNA: TGTGCCAGCGCCGCGCGAGGGTTCAACACCGGGGAGCTGTTTTTT. Translating gives CASAARGFNTGELFF.

This clone has a single count. V usage is TRBV7-8 and J usage is TRBJ1-5; D is undetermined. This CDR3 spans 16 amino acids. V lost 6 bases and J lost 2, with 17 bases in between. Looked up from germline, CDR1 is SGHVS and CDR2 is FQNEAQ. CDR3 region: CASSAQQDIGNQPQHF. The DNA for the CDR3 is TGTGCCAGCAGTGCCCAGCAGGATATCGGCAATCAGCCCCAGCATTTT.

This clone was seen a handful of times. The genes are TRBV4-3 and TRBJ2-4; D is uncertain. Germline CDR1 is LGHNA and CDR2 is YSLEER. With 1 base removed from V and 6 bases from J, the gap between germline ends came to 13 bases. The CDR3 spans 15 residues. CDR3 protein: CASSQVGDASNIQYF. In DNA, the CDR3 is TGCGCCAGCAGCCAAGTGGGTGACGCCTCAAACATTCAGTACTTC.

This chain links TRBV4-3 with TRBJ2-5; TRBD1 aligns across 11 bases. Germline CDR1 LGHNA, CDR2 YSLEER. Trimming cost V 5 bases and J 1 base; bases outside gene matches: 6. The length of the CDR3 is 16 residues. CDR3 in DNA: TGCGCCAGCAGCACAGGGGACAGGGGGACCCAAGAGACCCAGTACTTC. Encoded protein: CASSTGDRGTQETQYF.

The V gene is TRBV4-3, the J gene TRBJ1-1; 7 bases line up with TRBD1. With 4 bases clipped from V and 4 bases from J, the junction kept 6 bases outside the gene matches. This CDR3 spans 14 amino acids. CDR1 and CDR2 (germline): LGHNA, YSLEER. The CDR3 loop reads CASSRKEGATEAFF. The CDR3 DNA is TGCGCCAGCAGCCGGAAGGAGGGGGCCACTGAAGCTTTCTTT.

The J gene is TRBJ2-7, the V gene TRBV9, with a tentative D call TRBD2 (6 bases). The length of the CDR3 is 15 residues. The V end was cut by 0 bases, the J end by 0 bases, with 10 bases between. CDR1 is SGDLS and CDR2 is YYNGEE in the germline V gene. The CDR3 nucleotides read TGTGCCAGCAGCGTAGCGGGGGTAAGCTCCTACGAGCAGTACTTC. It encodes CASSVAGVSSYEQYF.

The V call is TRBV30, the J call TRBJ1-1; D is possibly TRBD1 (5 bases). This CDR3 region has 14 residues. Trimming left V 5 bases short and J 2 bases short, with 15 bases between. Germline CDR1 GTSNPN, CDR2 SVGIG (reference sequence). The CDR3 DNA follows: TGTGCCTGGGATCCCCACGGGGACAACACTGAAGCTTTCTTT. This encodes CAWDPHGDNTEAFF.

This clone has a handful of counts. The chain employs TRBV4-1 and TRBJ2-5, with 10 bases that match TRBD2. There are 17 residues in the CDR3. Per the germline V gene, CDR1 is MGHRA and CDR2 is YSYEKL. Losses at the gene ends were 3 bases for V and 5 bases for J; bases not matched to a gene: 12. CDR3 nucleotides: TGCGCCAGCAGCCAGTACCGGAGCGGGGGGGCCTCCGAGACCCAGTACTTC. Amino acids: CASSQYRSGGASETQYF.

This chain joins TRBV7-8 and TRBJ2-4; no definite D call. V was cut by 5 bases and J by 6 bases, with 8 bases left in between. CDR1 and CDR2 from the germline V gene are SGHVS and FQNEAQ. The CDR3 spans 12 residues. CDR3 amino acids: CASSPPSNIQYF. The DNA for the CDR3 is TGTGCCAGCAGCCCTCCGTCAAACATTCAGTACTTC.

The chain has TRBV2 and TRBJ1-1; TRBD1 matches 7 bases. Germline V gene sequence: CDR1 SNHLY, CDR2 FYNNEI. With 6 bases clipped from V and 3 bases from J, the junction kept 7 bases outside the gene matches. This CDR3 contains 14 residues. This chain's CDR3 is CASSEGQSYTEAFF. DNA for the CDR3: TGTGCCAGCAGCGAGGGACAGAGTTACACTGAAGCTTTCTTT.

This clone appeared a few times. The rearrangement uses TRBV4-1 and TRBJ1-4, with D perhaps matching TRBD1 (5 bases). The germline gives CDR1 MGHRA, CDR2 YSYEKL. CDR3 size: 16 residues. Trimming pared 0 bases from V and 6 bases from J, leaving 14 bases between. The CDR3 nucleotides read TGCGCCAGCAGCCAAGAGGGACGCGGTAATGATGAAAAACTGTTTTTT. Its translation: CASSQEGRGNDEKLFF.

The chain has TRBV11-3 and TRBJ2-1, with a weak D call TRBD2 (6 bases). CDR3 length: 15 amino acids. Trimming pared 2 bases from V and 4 bases from J, leaving 12 bases between. In germline, CDR1 is SGHNT, CDR2 YENEEA. The CDR3 DNA sequence: TGTGCCAGCAGCTTATACGGGGGACCATACAATGAGCAGTTCTTC. This gives the protein CASSLYGGPYNEQFF.

This chain joins TRBV27 and TRBJ1-4; D is ambiguous. CDR3 size: 15 residues. Germline V gene sequence: CDR1 MNHEY, CDR2 SMNVEV (reference sequence). The V end lost 3 bases, the J end lost 2 bases, and 10 bases lay between the germline ends. CDR3: CASSLSRGTNEKLFF. DNA for the CDR3: TGTGCCAGCAGTTTGAGTCGAGGGACTAATGAAAAACTGTTTTTT.

The chain joins TRBV6-5 to TRBJ2-5; 9 nucleotides align to TRBD2. Germline-derived CDR1 and CDR2 are MNHEY and SVGAGI. CDR3 length: 16 residues. The J segment lost 3 bases and the V segment lost 0 bases, leaving 5 bases of the junction unmatched. The CDR3 DNA reads TGTGCCAGCAGTTACTCCTATCTAGCGGGGAAAGAGACCCAGTACTTC. This translates into CASSYSYLAGKETQYF.

This clone was seen more than once but under ten times. V and J are TRBV2 and TRBJ1-5, with no clear D. Germline V lookup: CDR1 SNHLY, CDR2 FYNNEI. The CDR3 length is 14 residues. V gave up 4 bases and J gave up 3 bases, with 10 bases separating them. CDR3 residues: CASSVEQNNQPQHF. In nucleotides, the CDR3 is TGTGCCAGCAGTGTAGAACAGAACAATCAGCCCCAGCATTTT.

The rearrangement links TRBV11-1 to TRBJ1-2; 8 bases line up with TRBD1. The CDR3 covers 13 residues. Trimming at V came to 4 bases and at J to 7 bases, leaving 5 bases not matched to a gene. Germline loops: CDR1 SGHAT, CDR2 FQDESV (reference sequence). The CDR3 bases are TGTGCCAGCAGCTCACTGACAGGGGTTGGCTACACCTTC. Translated: CASSSLTGVGYTF.

This sequence joins TRBV7-3 and TRBJ1-5, with D maybe TRBD1 (5 bases). This CDR3 spans 15 amino acids. V was pared by 2 bases and J by 1 base, with 9 bases between. The V gene's germline CDR1 is SGHTA and CDR2 FQGTGA. The CDR3 loop reads CASSLPGRSNQPQHF. The CDR3 DNA reads as TGTGCCAGCAGCTTACCGGGACGGAGCAATCAGCCCCAGCATTTT. Full variable domain (missing parts from reference TRBV7-3 and TRBJ1-5): GAGVSQTPSNKVTEKGKYVELRCDPISGHTALYWYRQSLGQGPEFLIYFQGTGAADDSGLPNDRFFAVRPEGSVSTLKIQRTERGDSAVYLCASSLPGRSNQPQHFGDGTRLSIL.